These 10 T cell receptor beta chains came from one sample sequenced in a study of blood T cell repertoires in COVID-19. Generated by immunoSEQ multiplex PCR, the TCRdb table keeps only in-frame clones and is missing some. The sample yields roughly 150,000 clones, around four fifths seen once. The source material was peripheral blood. These receptors were taken from a woman aged 80 or over with active or convalescent COVID-19.

V usage is TRBV19 and J usage is TRBJ1-2, with 7 bases that match TRBD1. The V and J ends lost 3 bases and 3 bases, in that order; junction bases with no gene match: 4. From germline, CDR1 is LNHDA and CDR2 SQIVND (reference sequence). This CDR3 contains 14 residues. The CDR3 region is CASSITGAHYGYTF. As DNA, the CDR3 is TGTGCCAGTAGTATTACAGGGGCGCACTATGGCTACACCTTC. Using reference TRBV19 and TRBJ1-2 for the parts outside the CDR3, the full variable domain is DGGITQSPKYLFRKEGQNVTLSCEQNLNHDAMYWYRQDPGQGLRLIYYSQIVNDFQKGDIAEGYSVSREKKESFPLTVTSAQKNPTAFYLCASSITGAHYGYTFGSGTRLTVV.

The V call is TRBV19, the J call TRBJ1-2, with TRBD1 matching over 7 bases. CDR1 LNHDA and CDR2 SQIVND come from the germline V gene (reference sequence). This CDR3 has 15 amino acids. This CDR3 reads CVWVSNRGENGGYTF. The CDR3 DNA follows: TGTGTCTGGGTATCCAACAGGGGAGAGAATGGTGGCTACACCTTC.

This clone turned up a few times. The rearrangement joins TRBV11-2 to TRBJ2-3, with D possibly matching TRBD2 (5 bases). Germline V CDR1 and CDR2: SGHAT, FQNNGV. This CDR3 spans 15 amino acids. V gave up 5 bases and J gave up 0 bases, with 12 bases separating them. The DNA for the CDR3 is TGTGCCAGCAGCCTACCGGCGGGTAGCACAGATACGCAGTATTTT. Translating gives CASSLPAGSTDTQYF.

This clone was picked up one time. The genes are TRBV7-8 and TRBJ1-5, with unresolved D. The germline V gene encodes CDR1 SGHVS and CDR2 FQNEAQ. Trimming took off 5 bases at V and 2 bases at J, with 22 bases between the two ends. This CDR3 is built from 18 residues. The CDR3 is CASSVEGGPGGRNQPQHF. The CDR3 nucleotides read TGTGCCAGCAGCGTCGAAGGAGGTCCGGGTGGGCGCAATCAGCCCCAGCATTTT.

The chain combines TRBV6-5 with TRBJ2-7, with 10 bases matching TRBD1. CDR1 MNHEY and CDR2 SVGAGI come from the germline V gene. Germline trimming cut 2 bases from V and 4 bases from J; bases unmatched to any gene: 8. This CDR3 has 16 amino acids. The CDR3 loop reads CASSYGTGVSWYEQYF. The CDR3 nucleotides read TGTGCCAGCAGTTACGGGACAGGGGTGAGCTGGTACGAGCAGTACTTC.

The chain combines TRBV14 with TRBJ2-5; 8 bases are a match to TRBD1. Trimming removed 2 bases from V and 0 bases from J; junction bases left unmatched: 5. The CDR3 is 16 residues long. Germline V CDR1 and CDR2: SGHDN, FVKESK. This CDR3 is CASSQRTGRNQETQYF. The CDR3 DNA is TGTGCCAGCAGCCAAAGGACAGGGCGTAACCAAGAGACCCAGTACTTC.

The CDR3 nucleotides are TGTGCCTGGATCCCAGGGGCTCGATCTGGAAACACCATATATTTT. Protein product: CAWIPGARSGNTIYF. V usage is TRBV30 and J usage is TRBJ1-3; D is perhaps TRBD1 (6 bases). Trimming left V 4 bases short and J 1 base short, with 14 bases between. Germline V gene lookup returns CDR1 GTSNPN and CDR2 SVGIG (reference sequence). The CDR3 sequence is 15 residues long.

The genes are TRBV9 and TRBJ2-3; 7 bases align to TRBD2. Germline V lookup: CDR1 SGDLS, CDR2 YYNGEE. There are 13 residues in the CDR3. The V and J ends lost 6 bases and 2 bases, in that order; junction bases with no gene match: 3. The CDR3 sequence: CASTGGSTDTQYF. In DNA form, the CDR3 reads TGTGCCAGCACCGGGGGGTCCACAGATACGCAGTATTTT.

The J gene is TRBJ1-1, the V gene TRBV19; 9 nucleotides line up with TRBD1. The germline gives CDR1 LNHDA, CDR2 SQIVND (reference sequence). V dropped 5 bases and J dropped 1; count of bases not matched to a gene: 5. The CDR3 has 15 amino acids. CDR3: CASSVGQGTNTEAFF. DNA for the CDR3: TGTGCCAGTAGTGTAGGACAGGGGACGAACACTGAAGCTTTCTTT. The full variable domain, completed using reference TRBV19 and TRBJ1-1, is DGGITQSPKYLFRKEGQNVTLSCEQNLNHDAMYWYRQDPGQGLRLIYYSQIVNDFQKGDIAEGYSVSREKKESFPLTVTSAQKNPTAFYLCASSVGQGTNTEAFFGQGTRLTVV.

The genes are TRBV6-5 and TRBJ2-7; 7 positions agree with TRBD1. Germline V gene data show CDR1 as MNHEY and CDR2 as SVGAGI. With V trimmed by 0 bases and J by 6 bases, 5 bases remained unmatched. The CDR3 loop spans 14 amino acids. This CDR3 is CASSYSAAGGEQYF. The DNA of the CDR3 is TGTGCCAGCAGTTACTCGGCCGCAGGGGGCGAGCAGTACTTC.